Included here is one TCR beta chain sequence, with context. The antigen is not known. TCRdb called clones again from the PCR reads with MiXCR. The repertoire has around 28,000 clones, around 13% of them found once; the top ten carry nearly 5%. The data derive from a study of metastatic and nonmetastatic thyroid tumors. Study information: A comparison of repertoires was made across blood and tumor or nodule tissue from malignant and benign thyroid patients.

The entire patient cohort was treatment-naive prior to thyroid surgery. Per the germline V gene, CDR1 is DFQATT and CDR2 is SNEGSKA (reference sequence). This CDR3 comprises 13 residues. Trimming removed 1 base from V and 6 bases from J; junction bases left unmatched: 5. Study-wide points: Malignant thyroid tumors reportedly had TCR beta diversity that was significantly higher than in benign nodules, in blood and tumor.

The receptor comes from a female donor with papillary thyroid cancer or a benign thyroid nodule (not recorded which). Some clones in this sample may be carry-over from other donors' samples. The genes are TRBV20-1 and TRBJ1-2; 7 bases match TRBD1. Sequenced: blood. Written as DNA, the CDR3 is TGCAGTGCTAGAGCGGTAACAGGGGATGGCTACACCTTC. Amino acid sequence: CSARAVTGDGYTF.